This T cell receptor beta chain was profiled in a study of blood T cell repertoires in COVID-19 (dated by TCRdb to between 2020 and 2021). Describing the broader study: The collaborator samples originated in the United States, Italy and Spain and spanned the acute and convalescent phases of COVID-19. The material from the prospective study consisted of cDNA or gDNA derived from T cells, B-cell-depleted T cells, or PBMCs. The dataset comprised deeply sampled blood TCRbeta repertoires from subjects exposed to, actively infected with, or recovered from COVID-19. The repertoires were released in a freely available public database intended as a resource for research on the immune response to SARS-CoV-2. Samples were obtained from the ongoing ImmuneRACE study (first 160 participants) and from about 1,300 subjects provided by 6 global collaborators. Sample metadata almost always included a de-identified subject ID, COVID-19 status, age in years and sex. Where HLA class I and class II types were available, the types were taken from metadata supplied by the sample provider, not from assay-based typing. Broader findings and caveats from the paper: How much clinical and demographic metadata was included differed by source and by participant, and the metadata was provided uncurated.

One collaborating source in Seattle enrolled patients during active infection and followed them longitudinally through the course of disease. Whole blood was collected in K2EDTA tubes by collaborating institutions according to the institutions' own protocols. For TCRbeta analysis, collaborators shipped samples as frozen whole blood, isolated PBMCs, or DNA extracted from either of those sample types. TCRbeta CDR3 regions were amplified from genomic DNA using the immunoSEQ Assay, a bias-controlled multiplex PCR. From the authors' description of their analysis: Within the assay, amplification of reference gene primers was used to estimate how many nucleated cells each sample contained. To quantify the absolute abundance of each unique TCRbeta CDR3 rearrangement, sequence reads were collapsed and filtered. For each sample, productive Simpson clonality was calculated as the square root of Simpson's diversity index over productive rearrangements. Held by TCRdb, this immuneACCESS table contains in-frame sequences only and omits some clones. Under half of the omission traces to an unresolved V gene where checked; the cause of the rest is unknown. V, J and clone size are taken as reported in that table, and D and trimming were inferred from the DNA itself. For this sample there are around 100,000 clones; around 89% appear just once. The ten largest clones represent 2.5% to 3.5% of the sample.

Concerning this clone itself: Its antigen remains undetermined. No base quality information exists; no much larger clone differs at one position.

This TCR was sampled from a man in his fifties with COVID-19, enrolled during active disease. Sequencing input: peripheral blood.

The DNA sequence is given as TGTGCCAGCAGCCCCTTTAGCGGGGGGGGCACAGATACGCAGTATTTT. The resulting protein is CASSPFSGGGTDTQYF. Here the chain combines TRBV4-2 and TRBJ2-3, with 11 bases matching TRBD2. The CDR3 contains 16 residues, cysteine and phenylalanine counted. This entry keeps only the CDR3 DNA: 48 bases, framed from base 1. The germline V gene supplies CDR1 LGHNA and CDR2 YNFKEQ. Clipping removes 4 bases from V and 1 base from J, with 4 as the unmatched junction base count.